This note documents a single T cell receptor beta chain sequence. Its antigen target is currently unknown. Per-nucleotide qualities are absent, and no much larger clonotype sits a single base away. This entry comes from a study of control samples from healthy donors and cancer patients (dated by TCRdb to the early 2020s). Receptor amplification or capture employed the immunoSEQ multiplex PCR assay. TCRdb re-hosts the immuneACCESS table, in-frame sequences only. Its copies lack some clones; in the studies checked, an unresolved V gene accounts for under half of them, and the cause for the rest is not known. Across this sample there are some 100,000 clones, with 90% seen only once. About 4.2% of the sample is in the top ten clones. V lost 4 bases and J lost 7 bases, and the count of bases not matched to a germline gene is 16. Sequences KGHDR (CDR1) and SFDVKD (CDR2) are obtained from the germline V gene. Including the terminal cysteine and phenylalanine, the CDR3 comprises 18 residues. Just CDR3 DNA is preserved here, 54 bases in frame from base 1.

The sample consisted of blood. This clonotype originated in a human donor in good health. The donor label of this sample is uncertain. This receptor chain uses TRBV24-1 and TRBJ2-1; 9 of the junction bases match TRBD1. The DNA is as follows: TGTGCCACCAGTGACCCGGGACAGGGAGTCGGAGGGAGGAATGAGCAGTTCTTC. Translated, this gives CATSDPGQGVGGRNEQFF.